The rows below give T cell receptor beta chains drawn from one sample of a study of tumor and adjacent non-tumor tissue in lung cancer. TCRdb processed the multiplex PCR reads anew with MiXCR; each CDR3 protein has one entry. The sample has some 200,000 distinct CDR3 sequences, 60% to 85% seen once. What was sequenced was lung tumor tissue. The receptors were gathered from a man aged 60-69 years with non-small cell lung cancer. Each CDR3 is given with its conserved first and last residue. A D gene is named only where the DNA matches it firmly. Size values are once, few and many counts, or a class for expanded clones, and some rows have none.

J gene: TRBJ1-2; V gene: TRBV5-6; D gene: -; clone size: -; CDR3 DNA: TGTGCCAGCAACCCAGGAAGAAACTATGGCTACACCTTC; CDR3 protein: CASNPGRNYGYTF
J gene: TRBJ2-3; V gene: TRBV4-3; D gene: TRBD2; clone size: -; CDR3 DNA: TGCGCCAGCAGACAAGACATAGCGGGAGGGCTGGCAGATACGCAGTATTTT; CDR3 protein: CASRQDIAGGLADTQYF
J gene: TRBJ2-7; V gene: TRBV20-1; D gene: -; clone size: many; CDR3 DNA: TGCAGTGCTAGAGTCGGGTCCTACGAGCAGTACTTC; CDR3 protein: CSARVGSYEQYF
J gene: TRBJ1-5; V gene: TRBV6-1; D gene: -; clone size: -; CDR3 DNA: TGTGTCAGCAGTGAACGAGGACAGAGGAATCAGCCCCAGCATTTT; CDR3 protein: CVSSERGQRNQPQHF
J gene: TRBJ2-3; V gene: TRBV6-5; D gene: -; clone size: -; CDR3 DNA: TGTGCCACCATTGGAAGGGATCGGGGAGCAGATACGCAGTATTTT; CDR3 protein: CATIGRDRGADTQYF
J gene: TRBJ2-5; V gene: TRBV12-3/TRBV12-4; D gene: -; clone size: few; CDR3 DNA: TGTGCCAGCAGTATACCCGGGACCCAAGAGACCCAGTACTTC; CDR3 protein: CASSIPGTQETQYF
J gene: TRBJ1-4; V gene: TRBV25-1; D gene: -; clone size: -; CDR3 DNA: TGTGCCAGCAGTGACACGGTGAAACTGTTTTTT; CDR3 protein: CASSDTVKLFF
J gene: TRBJ2-7; V gene: TRBV6-5; D gene: -; clone size: -; CDR3 DNA: TGTGCCAACAGTTATTCCGGACTATCGAGTTACGAGCAGTACTTC; CDR3 protein: CANSYSGLSSYEQYF
J gene: TRBJ2-7; V gene: TRBV20-1; D gene: -; clone size: few; CDR3 DNA: TGCAGTGCTTCCGGACAGTCCTACGAGCAGTACTTC; CDR3 protein: CSASGQSYEQYF
J gene: TRBJ1-2; V gene: TRBV19; D gene: -; clone size: few; CDR3 DNA: TGTGCCAGTAGTATGGTCGCAGGTTCCCTTGGCTGGTACACCTTC; CDR3 protein: CASSMVAGSLGWYTF
J gene: TRBJ2-5; V gene: TRBV11-2; D gene: -; clone size: -; CDR3 DNA: TGTGTCAGCAGCCCGGGACTGCATCAAGAGACCCAGTACTTC; CDR3 protein: CVSSPGLHQETQYF
J gene: TRBJ2-6; V gene: TRBV20-1; D gene: -; clone size: -; CDR3 DNA: TGCAGTGCTTCTCGGGCCAACGTCCTGACTTTC; CDR3 protein: CSASRANVLTF
J gene: TRBJ2-5; V gene: TRBV11-2; D gene: -; clone size: -; CDR3 DNA: TGTGCGAGCGGCGGGCAGCCGCAAGAGACCCAGTACTTC; CDR3 protein: CASGGQPQETQYF
J gene: TRBJ2-1; V gene: TRBV11-2; D gene: TRBD2; clone size: -; CDR3 DNA: TGTGCCAGCAGCATAGAGAGTGCGGGAGGGGGCTATGAGCAGTTCTTC; CDR3 protein: CASSIESAGGGYEQFF
J gene: TRBJ1-5; V gene: TRBV6-1; D gene: TRBD1; clone size: -; CDR3 DNA: TGTGCCAGCAGTCGAGGGGGCAATGACAATCAGCCCCAGCATTTT; CDR3 protein: CASSRGGNDNQPQHF
J gene: TRBJ2-7; V gene: TRBV7-9; D gene: TRBD2; clone size: -; CDR3 DNA: TGTGCCAGCAGCTTAGAAGCGGGGGCCTACGAGCAGTACTTC; CDR3 protein: CASSLEAGAYEQYF
J gene: TRBJ2-2; V gene: TRBV11-3; D gene: TRBD2; clone size: once; CDR3 DNA: TGTGCCAGCAGCTCCCGGGGAGCGGGAGGATACATAGTCGGGGAGCTATTTTTT; CDR3 protein: CASSSRGAGGYIVGELFF
J gene: TRBJ1-1; V gene: TRBV6-2/TRBV6-3; D gene: -; clone size: -; CDR3 DNA: TGTGCCGGCAGTTACAGGGTGAACACTGAAGCTTTCTTT; CDR3 protein: CAGSYRVNTEAFF
J gene: TRBJ2-3; V gene: TRBV12-3/TRBV12-4; D gene: TRBD2; clone size: once; CDR3 DNA: TGTGCCAGCAGTGCGGGACTAGCGGGGGGGCCTGGAGATATGCTGTATTTT; CDR3 protein: CASSAGLAGGPGDMLYF
J gene: TRBJ2-7; V gene: TRBV29-1; D gene: -; clone size: many; CDR3 DNA: TGCAGCGTTGTCGACGGAACCTACGAGCAGTACTTC; CDR3 protein: CSVVDGTYEQYF